The 13 T cell receptor beta chains given below trace back to one sample, sequenced in a study of cytomegalovirus exposure and HLA in healthy donors. The study ran its PCR with 60 Vbeta and 13 Jbeta primers. TCRdb keeps only in-frame clones here, not all; method: immunoSEQ multiplex PCR. The sample has about 96,000 clones, and its top ten clones hold just under 3.5%. Sequencing was done on a sample of PBMCs. The receptors shown here come from a young woman in good health and CMV-seronegative.

The chain uses TRBV4-1 and TRBJ2-7; D not resolved. From germline, CDR1 is MGHRA and CDR2 YSYEKL. This CDR3 is 12 amino acids long. Trimming removed 1 base at V and 6 bases at J, with 7 bases between. The CDR3 DNA sequence: TGCGCCAGCAGCCAAGTTGGCGGCGAGCAGTACTTC. The encoded protein is CASSQVGGEQYF.

The V call is TRBV5-6, the J call TRBJ2-5; TRBD2 agrees at 10 bases. The DNA end lines up better with TRBJ2-7; the J call may be wrong. This CDR3 comprises 15 residues. Per the germline V gene, CDR1 is SGHDT and CDR2 is YYEEEE. CDR3 bases: TGTGCCAGCACTCCTGGTAGCGGGAGGAATTACGAGCAGTACTTC. Encoded protein: CASTPGSGRNYEQYF.

The genes are TRBV7-9 and TRBJ1-1; a weak D match, TRBD1 (6 bases). Germline V CDR1 and CDR2: SEHNR, FQNEAQ (reference sequence). CDR3 size: 15 residues. The V gene lost 7 bases and the J gene lost 5 bases, with 20 bases spanning the gap. In DNA, the CDR3 is TGTGCCAGCATCCCACTCGGGGGGCTATTAACTGAAGCTTTCTTT. Amino acid sequence: CASIPLGGLLTEAFF.

The gene calls are TRBV18 and TRBJ2-6; 7 bases are a match to TRBD1. V was pared by 2 bases and J by 1 base, with 2 bases of the junction left unmatched. Per the germline V gene, CDR1 is KGHSH and CDR2 is LQKENI. There are 16 residues in the CDR3. CDR3 in DNA: TGTGCCAGCTCACCAAACAGGGGATCTGGGGCCAACGTCCTGACTTTC. It specifies CASSPNRGSGANVLTF. Combining the CDR3 with reference TRBV18 and TRBJ2-6 gives the whole variable domain NAGVMQNPRHLVRRRGQEARLRCSPMKGHSHVYWYRQLPEEGLKFMVYLQKENIIDESGMPKERFSAEFPKEGPSILRIQQVVRGDSAAYFCASSPNRGSGANVLTFGAGSRLTVL.

V usage is TRBV19 and J usage is TRBJ2-7, with 9 bases identical to TRBD1. The V segment lost 5 bases and the J segment 5 bases; nucleotides outside the gene matches: 4. CDR1 and CDR2 from the germline V gene are LNHDA and SQIVND (reference sequence). CDR3 size: 13 residues. The CDR3 DNA sequence: TGTGCCAGTAGTTTGGGACAGGGTAACGAGCAGTACTTC. Translating gives CASSLGQGNEQYF.

The chain is built from TRBV28 and TRBJ1-1; no definite D call. Germline lookup yields CDR1 MDHEN and CDR2 SYDVKM. V lost 6 bases and J lost 6, with 23 bases in between. This CDR3 region has 16 residues. CDR3 bases: TGTGCCAGCAGGGTTTCGGGTTTCAGTGGTTCCCCTGAAGCTTTCTTT. It encodes CASRVSGFSGSPEAFF. Full variable domain (missing parts from reference TRBV28 and TRBJ1-1): DVKVTQSSRYLVKRTGEKVFLECVQDMDHENMFWYRQDPGLGLRLIYFSYDVKMKEKGDIPEGYSVSREKKERFSLILESASTNQTSMYLCASRVSGFSGSPEAFFGQGTRLTVV.

V is TRBV2 and J is TRBJ1-2; D is ambiguous. Germline V CDR1 and CDR2: SNHLY, FYNNEI. With 2 bases removed from V and 8 bases from J, the gap between germline ends came to 9 bases. This CDR3 is built from 12 residues. The CDR3 DNA reads TGTGCCAGCAGTGAAAGGAGGGAAGGCTACACCTTC. Protein: CASSERREGYTF.

This rearrangement joins TRBV4-1 to TRBJ1-1; D is possibly TRBD1 (6 bases). CDR1 and CDR2 from the germline V gene are MGHRA and YSYEKL. The V and J ends lost 4 bases and 3 bases respectively, with 18 bases between them. The CDR3 length is 16 residues. The CDR3 DNA is TGCGCCAGCAGCCCCCAGCCACTACCAGGGGACACTGAAGCTTTCTTT. Its protein is CASSPQPLPGDTEAFF.

The CDR3 DNA sequence: TGTGCCAGCAGCAAAGGGGCCGCTGAAGCTTTCTTT. Protein product: CASSKGAAEAFF. The gene calls are TRBV2 and TRBJ1-1; possible D gene TRBD1, 5 bases. The CDR3 runs 12 residues. The V and J ends lost 6 bases and 6 bases respectively, with 11 bases between them. Germline loops: CDR1 SNHLY, CDR2 FYNNEI.

This rearrangement joins TRBV6-5 to TRBJ1-2; no clear D gene. This CDR3 contains 13 residues. Looked up from germline, CDR1 is MNHEY and CDR2 is SVGAGI. V lost 6 bases and J lost 4, with 12 bases in between. CDR3 residues: CASSPGGSYGYTF. CDR3 coding DNA: TGTGCCAGCAGCCCAGGTGGGTCCTATGGCTACACCTTC.

The gene calls are TRBV5-6 and TRBJ2-7, with D possibly TRBD1 on 5 matching bases. The CDR3 length is 11 residues. Trimming removed 4 bases at V and 6 bases at J, with 8 bases between. Germline-derived CDR1 and CDR2 are SGHDT and YYEEEE. The chain's CDR3 is CASSLGLEQYF. CDR3 nucleotide sequence: TGTGCCAGCAGCCTGGGGCTCGAGCAGTACTTC.

V is TRBV2 and J is TRBJ2-5; perhaps TRBD1 as D (6 bases). The J call may be incorrect, as the DNA end agrees better with TRBJ2-7. The CDR3 totals 12 residues. Germline CDR1 reads SNHLY; CDR2 reads FYNNEI. CDR3 DNA sequence: TGTGCCAGCAGTTCTGGACAGTACGAGCAGTACTTC. Translating it yields CASSSGQYEQYF.

The chain couples TRBV7-2 to TRBJ2-7; TRBD2 matches at 8 bases. This CDR3 has 15 amino acids. Germline lookup yields CDR1 SGHTA and CDR2 FQGNSA. V gave up 3 bases and J gave up 5 bases; unmatched junction bases: 9. The DNA for the CDR3 is TGTGCCAGCAGCTTGAAGAGCGGGAGCGGCAACGAGCAGTACTTC. It yields the protein CASSLKSGSGNEQYF. The entire variable domain, with the rest obtained from reference TRBV7-2 and TRBJ2-7, is as follows: GAGVSQSPSNKVTEKGKDVELRCDPISGHTALYWYRQSLGQGLEFLIYFQGNSAPDKSGLPSDRFSAERTGGSVSTLTIQRTQQEDSAVYLCASSLKSGSGNEQYFGPGTRLTVT.